The rows below give T cell receptor beta chains drawn from one sample of a study of T cell responses to AZD1222 COVID-19 vaccine. Sequenced by immunoSEQ multiplex PCR; TCRdb stores in-frame clones only, minus some. The table records roughly 150,000 clones, around 93% of them present only once. The material sequenced was peripheral blood, taken on day 0 of AZD1222 vaccination. These receptors were taken from an adult in good health. The CDR3 runs from the conserved cysteine through the conserved F or W. A D gene is named only where the DNA matches it firmly. Clone sizes are given selectively: once, few, many, or a class where the clone is expanded.

- TRBJ1-6 TRBD1 TRBV19 TGTGCCAGTAGTATATCGGGGACAGGCGGTTCACCCCTCCACTTT CASSISGTGGSPLHF
- TRBJ1-2 - TRBV6-5 TGTGCCAGCAGACAGGTATCGGGCTACACCTTC CASRQVSGYTF
- TRBJ1-1 TRBD1 TRBV25-1 TGTGCCAGCAGCCACCAGGGGGGGTCCCGGGGCACTGAAGCTTTCTTT CASSHQGGSRGTEAFF
once TRBJ2-7 TRBD1 TRBV14 TGTGCCAGCAACCGAGGGACAGGGGGCTACGAGCAGTACTTC CASNRGTGGYEQYF
- TRBJ2-1 TRBD2 TRBV5-1 TGCGCCAGCAGCCCGCGACGACTAGCGGGTTTTGATGAGCAGTTCTTC CASSPRRLAGFDEQFF
- TRBJ2-7 TRBD1 TRBV25-1 TGTGCCAGCAGTGATGCAGGGGGCTCGAACGAGCAGTACTTC CASSDAGGSNEQYF
- TRBJ1-5 - TRBV5-6 TGTGCCAGCAGCCGAGGTTCAGGGATTGACCTCAGAAGCAATCAGCCCCAGCATTTT CASSRGSGIDLRSNQPQHF
- TRBJ1-1 - TRBV6-5 TGTGCCAGCAGTTGGAGAACTGAAGCTTTCTTT CASSWRTEAFF
- TRBJ1-5 - TRBV19 TGTGCCAGTAGTGGGAACAGGGAGGTGACTCAGCCCCAGCATTTT CASSGNREVTQPQHF
- TRBJ1-4 - TRBV7-9 TGTGCCAGCAGCGTTAGTGAAAAACTGTTTTTT CASSVSEKLFF
once TRBJ2-3 TRBD1 TRBV7-3 TGTGCCAGCAGCCTCCGTTCGGGACAGGGAAGCACAGATACGCAGTATTTT CASSLRSGQGSTDTQYF
- TRBJ2-1 - TRBV9 TGTGCCAGCAGCGTAGGGCCAACGGCGAGCTCCTACAATGAGCAGTTCTTC CASSVGPTASSYNEQFF
- TRBJ1-1 - TRBV28 TGTGCCAGCAGAAAATATCGGGGGGCGGGAACTGAAGCTTTCTTT CASRKYRGAGTEAFF
- TRBJ2-7 TRBD1 TRBV28 TGTGCCGTACGGGGACAGGGGGGCGAGCAGTACTTC CAVRGQGGEQYF
- TRBJ1-3 - TRBV9 TGTGCCAGCAGTATAAGAGAGGTGGGGGCGAACACCATATATTTT CASSIREVGANTIYF
- TRBJ1-6 - TRBV6-5 TGTGCCAGCAGTTACGCGATCCAGGGAGGTTCACCCCTCCACTTT CASSYAIQGGSPLHF
- TRBJ2-2 - TRBV15 TGTGCCACCAGCAGAGAGCTCAAGTCTGACTTAATAACCGGGGAGCTGTTTTTT CATSRELKSDLITGELFF
- TRBJ1-1 - TRBV5-4 TGTGCCAGCAGCCCGGGGGGGACTGAAGCTTTCTTT CASSPGGTEAFF
few TRBJ1-1 - TRBV6-5 TGTGCCAGCAGGTACGGACGGGGGGACACTGAAGCTTTCTTT CASRYGRGDTEAFF
once TRBJ2-2 - TRBV5-4 TGTGCCAGCAGCTTGGAATGGGATTTAGGCGGGGAGCTGTTTTTT CASSLEWDLGGELFF
- TRBJ2-7 - TRBV28 TGTGCCAGCAGTTTTAGTCCAGGGCGGAACGAGCAGTACTTC CASSFSPGRNEQYF
once TRBJ1-1 TRBD1 TRBV28 TGTGCCAGCAGTTTACCCGGGACAGGGACCATGAACACTGAAGCTTTCTTT CASSLPGTGTMNTEAFF
- TRBJ2-3 TRBD1 TRBV6-4 TGTGCCAGCAGTGACTCGCGGACAGGGGGCGCAGATACGCAGTATTTT CASSDSRTGGADTQYF
- TRBJ2-1 - TRBV7-9 TGTGCCAGCAGCTACAATCCTGAGCAGTTCTTC CASSYNPEQFF
- TRBJ2-1 TRBD2 TRBV19 TGTGCCAGTAGTATGGGGACTAGCGGGACGGGGAGCTCCTACAATGAGCAGTTCTTC CASSMGTSGTGSSYNEQFF
- TRBJ2-5 - TRBV28 TGTGCCAGCAGTTTCTCCAGGAAGGAGACCCAGTACTTC CASSFSRKETQYF
- TRBJ1-4 - TRBV28 TGTGCCAGCAGCCCCATTGTAGGGGTATTCAATGAAAAACTGTTTTTT CASSPIVGVFNEKLFF
- TRBJ1-2 - TRBV5-1 TGCGCCAGCAGCTTGGATGTGGGAATGGGTGGCTACACCTTC CASSLDVGMGGYTF
- TRBJ1-2 - TRBV27 TGTGCCACCAGCAGCGTACGAGGGGGGGACTATGGCTACACCTTC CATSSVRGGDYGYTF
- TRBJ2-2 - TRBV9 TGTGCCAGCAGCCCCATCGGGGCAGGGGAGAACACCGGGGAGCTGTTTTTT CASSPIGAGENTGELFF
- TRBJ1-2 - TRBV28 TGTGCCAGCAGTTCGGCATGGGACAAGTTTAACTATGGCTACACCTTC CASSSAWDKFNYGYTF
- TRBJ1-2 TRBD1 TRBV25-1 TGTGCCAGCAGTGAATATGTGGGACAGGGCTATGGCTACACCTTC CASSEYVGQGYGYTF